This TCR beta chain emerged from a study of shared clonotypes between healthy human individuals (dated by TCRdb to 2018 to 2020). For the wider study: A few men and a couple of women, aged 18 to 49 years, made up the cohort. For each donor, CD4 naive and CD4 memory were each run on three plates, CD8 naive on two plates, and CD8 memory on one plate. The study deeply sequenced blood TCR repertoires of several healthy adults to estimate repertoire size and the extent of clonotype sharing between individuals. To increase sequencing depth and limit assay-specific biases, TCR repertoire library preparation and sequencing were carried out by different laboratories using diverse techniques. Between about 0.94 and 10 billion PBMCs per donor were obtained by leukapheresis. Study-level results and caveats: Incomplete sequencing was indicated by rarefaction of sorted-subset datasets, despite the large sequencing depth. Sampling was restricted to blood, and TCR repertoires in tissue are likely to differ from TCR repertoires in blood. Compared with non-shared clonotypes, clonotypes shared by all four sorted-subset donors had higher generation probabilities. Naive subsets generally had larger estimated clonotype richness than memory subsets did. Pairwise subsampling indicated that sequencing depth was expected to affect the degree of clonotype sharing among donors. Across a few donors, approximately 5% of naive CD4, roughly 3.5% of naive CD8, roughly 2.2% of memory CD4, and approximately 0.4% of memory CD8 clonotypes were shared. The genetic and exposure-history diversity represented was limited by the small number of donors.

V ends up 2 bases short and J 3 bases short, with an unmatched junction base count of 3. The germline V gene sets CDR1 to SGHRS and CDR2 to YFSETQ. The cysteine opens and the phenylalanine closes a CDR3 of 15 amino acids. Only the CDR3 part of the read is kept: 45 bases, read in frame from the first base. Donors were healthy HIV-negative adults with no recently reported acute infections or vaccinations. All donors were Caucasian adults living in Nashville, Tennessee, USA. CD4+ T cells were enriched by magnetic negative selection; naive cells were then positively selected on CD45RA, and the negative fraction formed the memory subset. Blood was collected by leukapheresis, and PBMCs were isolated by Ficoll-Histopaque density gradient centrifugation and then cryopreserved in liquid nitrogen vapor phase. Analytical flow cytometry was used to check the purity and quantity of each magnetically sorted T cell population. Genomic DNA was isolated from each sorted fraction and quantified by UV absorbance on a Nanodrop 2000c.

Regarding this clone: What this receptor recognizes is not known. Base qualities are not provided; no much larger clone lies one nucleotide away. Other nucleotide sequences in the sample specify the same CDR3.

Using the deep immunoSEQ assay, multiplex PCR amplified TCR CDR3 regions from genomic DNA. Extracted genomic DNA from each cell subset was spread evenly across all wells of several immunoSEQ 96-well plates, with each plate serving as a replicate. For sorted subsets, about 200 ng genomic DNA, equal to 30,000 or so T cell genomes, was loaded into each replicate PCR. Purified libraries were measured with a Qubit 3.0 fluorometer, size-checked on a Bioanalyzer 2100, and measured again with the KAPA Library Quantification kit. Every immunoSEQ 96-well plate was sequenced on a separate single-read 150-cycle Illumina NextSeq 550 flow cell. For the original study's pipeline: The immunoSEQ output contained only junctional sequences without quality scores, so filtering could not match that applied to full-length reads. Sequences were annotated with PyIR, a Python wrapper for IgBLAST v1.9, using IMGT germline references to assign V/J genes and CDR3. Reads were filtered out if the reads had weak V/J assignments (E-value above 1e-6), no CDR3, stop codons, out-of-frame junctions, or ambiguous translated residues. A V3J clonotype was defined by an identical inferred V gene, J gene, and CDR3 amino acid sequence. The percentage overlap between two repertoires was calculated by dividing the number of shared unique clonotypes by the size of the smaller repertoire. RTK rarefaction, the Chao1 estimator, and Recon v2.1 estimates of unobserved clonotypes were used to assess repertoire richness. Generation probabilities were computed with OLGA for all TCRbeta clonotypes obtained by the gDNA method from a few donors. TCRdb re-hosts the immuneACCESS table, in-frame sequences only. Its copies lack some clones; in the studies checked, an unresolved V gene accounts for under half of them, and the cause for the rest is not known. V and J calls and clone size are as listed in that table; D and trimming were resolved from the DNA. Counted in this sample were about 1 million clones; approximately 72% of them appeared once. Of the sample, approximately 1.3% is held by the ten largest clones.

The sequence joins TRBV5-1 to TRBJ2-2; 8 central nucleotides agree with TRBD1. This clonotype was sampled from a young man in good health. The source material was memory CD4+ T cells sorted from blood. Per the publication, the cell subset or site label means: CD45RA-negative fraction. The CDR3 amino acid sequence is: CASSLTGGDTGELFF. The nucleotide sequence reads TGCGCCAGCAGCTTAACAGGGGGTGACACCGGGGAGCTGTTTTTT. When the CDR3 is completed using the reference TRBV5-1 and TRBJ2-2 genes on either side, the full variable domain is KAGVTQTPRYLIKTRGQQVTLSCSPISGHRSVSWYQQTPGQGLQFLFEYFSETQRNKGNFPGRFSGRQFSNSRSEMNVSTLELGDSALYLCASSLTGGDTGELFFGEGSRLTVL.